Included here is one TCR beta chain sequence, with context. CDR3 length: 15 residues. Trimming removed 0 bases from V and 0 bases from J, with 10 bases in between. Germline V gene data show CDR1 as SGHDT and CDR2 as YYEEEE. The entry originates in a study of CD8+CD57+ T cells in acquired aplastic anemia. TCR beta VDJ and CDR3 profiles were obtained from a genomic DNA template. TCRdb fed the reads into MiXCR, producing one record per CDR3 protein. The data show some 190,000 distinct CDR3 sequences, less than 55% seen once. This receptor was obtained from a human donor in good health. This sequence joins TRBV5-6 and TRBJ2-7; D possibly corresponds to TRBD1 (5 bases). The sequencing input was sorted CD4+, CD8+, or CD8+CD57+ T cells (not recorded which) from PBMCs. CDR3 sequence (DNA): TGTGCCAGCAGCTTGGAGCCAAGGGGCTCCTACGAGCAGTACTTC. This encodes CASSLEPRGSYEQYF.